A selection of T cell receptor beta chains follows, all from one sample in a study of CD8 T cells in Susac syndrome. TCRdb analysed the immunoSEQ multiplex PCR reads with MiXCR anew, one entry per CDR3 protein. The table records about 140,000 distinct CDR3 sequences, roughly 94% of them present only once. Source material: CD8+ T cells from PBMCs. These TCRs come from a human donor with Susac syndrome. Each CDR3 is given with its conserved first and last residue. A D gene is named only where the DNA matches it firmly. Clone size is given for some rows only: seen once, a few or many times, or a class if the clone is expanded.

clone_size d_call j_call v_call cdr3_length cdr3_aa cdr3_nt
. TRBD2 TRBJ2-3 TRBV3-1 13 CASSPREGDTQYF TGTGCCAGCAGCCCAAGGGAGGGAGATACGCAGTATTTT
. . TRBJ1-2 TRBV25-1 14 CASSESFGGARDVF TGTGCCAGCAGTGAAAGTTTCGGAGGGGCCCGGGACGTCTTC
. TRBD2 TRBJ2-1 TRBV6-6 16 CASSYLDWEGYNEQFF TGTGCCAGCAGTTACCTGGACTGGGAGGGATACAATGAGCAGTTCTTC
. TRBD2 TRBJ2-1 TRBV12-3/TRBV12-4 18 CASSPGLAGELLLNEQFF TGTGCCAGCAGTCCTGGGCTAGCGGGGGAATTGCTGCTCAATGAGCAGTTCTTC
. . TRBJ2-5 TRBV6-1 10 CASSEGTQYF TGTGCCAGCAGTGAGGGGACCCAGTACTTC
. . TRBJ2-1 TRBV11-2 14 CASSLVSRVWEQFF TGTGCCAGCAGCTTGGTTAGCAGGGTTTGGGAGCAGTTCTTC
once . TRBJ2-7 TRBV19 16 CASSIDGTVISYEQYF TGTGCCAGTAGTATAGATGGTACAGTTATCTCCTACGAGCAGTACTTC
. . TRBJ2-3 TRBV20-1 15 CSARDRGWSTDTQYF TGCAGTGCTAGAGATAGGGGATGGAGCACAGATACGCAGTATTTT
. . TRBJ2-1 TRBV6-4 15 CASSLARSSYNEQFF TGTGCCAGCAGCCTAGCGAGAAGCTCCTACAATGAGCAGTTCTTC
. TRBD1 TRBJ1-2 TRBV7-9 15 CASSSSGQGRNGYTF TGTGCCAGCAGCTCATCGGGACAGGGGCGAAATGGCTACACCTTC
. . TRBJ2-4 TRBV5-1 16 CASSSRGGNRGNIQYF TGCGCCAGCAGCTCCCGAGGAGGAAACCGGGGAAACATTCAGTACTTC
. . TRBJ2-1 TRBV14 14 CASSQAPARDEQFF TGTGCCAGCAGCCAAGCCCCCGCGAGGGATGAGCAGTTCTTC
. TRBD1 TRBJ1-2 TRBV12-3/TRBV12-4 15 CASSLSGGGGYGYTF TGTGCCAGCAGTTTATCAGGGGGCGGTGGCTATGGCTACACCTTC
. . TRBJ2-1 TRBV11-3 13 CASSLVSGNEQFF TGTGCCAGCAGCTTAGTTTCCGGGAATGAGCAGTTCTTC
. TRBD1 TRBJ2-7 TRBV2 17 CASSELLFSGQGDEQYF TGTGCCAGCAGCGAGCTGTTATTCTCGGGACAGGGAGACGAGCAGTACTTC
. . TRBJ2-7 TRBV7-8 15 CASSPGGAGVYEQYF TGTGCCAGCAGCCCCGGAGGGGCGGGCGTCTACGAGCAGTACTTC
once TRBD1 TRBJ2-2 TRBV28 17 CASSPYRGTGNTGELFF TGTGCCAGCAGTCCCTACCGGGGGACAGGAAACACCGGGGAGCTGTTTTTT
. . TRBJ2-2 TRBV20-1 14 CSATSLSGTGELFF TGCAGTGCAACGAGCCTGTCGGGCACCGGGGAGCTGTTTTTT
once TRBD2 TRBJ2-1 TRBV27 13 CASSFGLAAEQFF TGTGCCAGCAGTTTCGGTCTAGCGGCTGAGCAGTTCTTC
. . TRBJ2-5 TRBV13 11 CASSHQSSLNF TGTGCCAGCAGCCATCAGTCCAGTCTGAACTTC
. . TRBJ1-2 TRBV9 15 CASSTSHRVEYGYTF TGTGCCAGCAGCACCTCACATAGGGTGGAATATGGCTACACCTTC
. . TRBJ2-5 TRBV9 12 CASSRAFETQYF TGTGCCAGCAGCCGAGCGTTCGAGACCCAGTACTTC